This T cell receptor beta chain is drawn from a study of blood T cell repertoires in COVID-19. The CDR3 contains 16 residues. V was clipped by 0 bases and J by 0 bases; unmatched bases: 3. CDR1 is MNHEY, CDR2 SVGAGI, per germline. Clones were sequenced by immunoSEQ multiplex PCR, and TCRdb holds only the in-frame ones, with some missing. The top ten hold about 2.2% of the sample, which has hundreds of thousands of clones, approximately 84% seen once. The sequence was collected from a woman aged 30 to 39 who had recovered from COVID-19. The sample was peripheral blood. The chain combines TRBV6-5 with TRBJ2-3; 7 bases fit TRBD2. CDR3 sequence reads: CASSYSGSGSTDTQYF. The CDR3 DNA sequence: TGTGCCAGCAGTTACTCTGGTAGCGGGAGCACAGATACGCAGTATTTT.